This record covers a single T cell receptor beta chain. The CDR3 is 17 amino acids. The data are from a study of control samples from healthy donors and cancer patients. Produced via immunoSEQ multiplex PCR; TCRdb's table is partial and in-frame only. The sample holds about 140,000 clones; 80% to 95% are singletons and the top ten take 11%. The sequence derives from a man aged 25 to 45 in good health. This chain connects TRBV12-2 to TRBJ2-7; the table names TRBD2, a call not compared with the DNA. TRBV12-2 is a documented pseudogene. Material: blood. The DNA for the CDR3 is TGTGCAAGTCGCTTAGCGCAAGGTAAAGGGAGGTCCTACGAGCAGTACTTC. Encoded protein: CASRLAQGKGRSYEQYF.